This T cell receptor beta chain was captured by sequencing in a study of CD8 T cells in ankylosing spondylitis. This clonotype has a count of ten or more. One entry per CDR3 protein, called by TCRdb with MiXCR from the 5' RACE reads. Of approximately 150,000 distinct CDR3 sequences detected, about 32% appear once; the ten largest clones hold about 5.5%. The CDR3 consists of 13 residues. V trimming: 6 bases; J trimming: 3 bases; junction bases outside the gene matches: 3. The germline V gene encodes CDR1 KGHSH and CDR2 LQKENI. V and J are TRBV18 and TRBJ1-1; TRBD1 matches 8 bases. This clonotype originated in a male donor with ankylosing spondylitis. Sequencing used synovial fluid, either unsorted or a sorted T cell fraction (not recorded which). The CDR3 DNA reads as TGTGCCAGCTCCGAGACAGGGGACACTGAAGCTTTCTTT. Its protein product is CASSETGDTEAFF. Full variable domain (outside the CDR3, taken from reference TRBV18 and TRBJ1-1): NAGVMQNPRHLVRRRGQEARLRCSPMKGHSHVYWYRQLPEEGLKFMVYLQKENIIDESGMPKERFSAEFPKEGPSILRIQQVVRGDSAAYFCASSETGDTEAFFGQGTRLTVV.